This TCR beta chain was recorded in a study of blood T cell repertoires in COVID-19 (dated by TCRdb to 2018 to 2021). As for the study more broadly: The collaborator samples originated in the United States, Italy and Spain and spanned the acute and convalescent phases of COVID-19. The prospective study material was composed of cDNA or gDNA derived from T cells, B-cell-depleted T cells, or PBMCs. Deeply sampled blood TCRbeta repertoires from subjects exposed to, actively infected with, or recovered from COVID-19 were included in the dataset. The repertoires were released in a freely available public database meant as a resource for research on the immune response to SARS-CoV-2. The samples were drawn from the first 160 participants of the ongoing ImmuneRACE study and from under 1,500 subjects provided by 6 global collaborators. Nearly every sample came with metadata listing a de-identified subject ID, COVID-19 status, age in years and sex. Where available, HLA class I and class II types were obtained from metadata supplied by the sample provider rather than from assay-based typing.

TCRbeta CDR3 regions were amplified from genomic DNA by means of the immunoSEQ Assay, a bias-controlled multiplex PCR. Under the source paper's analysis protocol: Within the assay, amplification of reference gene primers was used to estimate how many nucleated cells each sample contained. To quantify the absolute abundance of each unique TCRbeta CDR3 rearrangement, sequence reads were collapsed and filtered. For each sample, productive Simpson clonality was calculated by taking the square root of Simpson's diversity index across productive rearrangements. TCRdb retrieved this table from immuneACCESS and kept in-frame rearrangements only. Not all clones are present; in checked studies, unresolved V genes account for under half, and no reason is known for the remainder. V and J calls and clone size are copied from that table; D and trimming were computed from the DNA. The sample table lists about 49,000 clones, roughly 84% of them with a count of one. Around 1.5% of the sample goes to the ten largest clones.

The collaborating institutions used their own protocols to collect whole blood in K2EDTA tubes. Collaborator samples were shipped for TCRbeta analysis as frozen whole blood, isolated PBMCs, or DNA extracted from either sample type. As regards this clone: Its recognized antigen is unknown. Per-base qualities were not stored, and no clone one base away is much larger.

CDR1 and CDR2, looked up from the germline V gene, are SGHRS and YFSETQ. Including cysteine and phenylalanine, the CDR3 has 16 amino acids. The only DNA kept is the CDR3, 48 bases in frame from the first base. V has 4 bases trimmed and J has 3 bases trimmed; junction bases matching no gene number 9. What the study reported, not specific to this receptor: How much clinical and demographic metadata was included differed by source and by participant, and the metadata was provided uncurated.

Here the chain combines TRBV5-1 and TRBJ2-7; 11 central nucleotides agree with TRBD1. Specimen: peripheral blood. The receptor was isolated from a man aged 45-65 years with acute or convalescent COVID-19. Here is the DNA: TGCGCCAGCAGCAGCCGACCGGGACAGGGGGTCTACGAGCAGTACTTC. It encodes CASSSRPGQGVYEQYF.